Sequencing of this TCR beta chain was carried out in a study of identical twins. Study-wide findings and caveats: Recombination models fit unrelated individuals' TCR alpha sharing but underestimated twins'.

The germline V and J ends were trimmed by 4 bases and 5 bases, with 11 bases remaining between them. The CDR3 totals 13 residues. Germline V gene data show CDR1 as MNHNS and CDR2 as SASEGT. TCRdb analysed the 5' RACE reads with MiXCR anew, one entry per CDR3 protein. The table shows some 590,000 distinct CDR3 sequences, with 7.5% to 10% occurring only once. Ten or more counts support this clonotype. No antigen is known for it. A further study also used this sample, focusing on yellow fever vaccine responses in identical twins.

This chain joins TRBV6-1 and TRBJ1-1, with D hard to call. This sequence was found in a woman between 18 and 30 years old in good health. The sequencing input was PBMCs. DNA of the CDR3: TGTGCCAGCAGTGTGGAAGGCCGGACTGAAGCTTTCTTT. Translating it yields CASSVEGRTEAFF.